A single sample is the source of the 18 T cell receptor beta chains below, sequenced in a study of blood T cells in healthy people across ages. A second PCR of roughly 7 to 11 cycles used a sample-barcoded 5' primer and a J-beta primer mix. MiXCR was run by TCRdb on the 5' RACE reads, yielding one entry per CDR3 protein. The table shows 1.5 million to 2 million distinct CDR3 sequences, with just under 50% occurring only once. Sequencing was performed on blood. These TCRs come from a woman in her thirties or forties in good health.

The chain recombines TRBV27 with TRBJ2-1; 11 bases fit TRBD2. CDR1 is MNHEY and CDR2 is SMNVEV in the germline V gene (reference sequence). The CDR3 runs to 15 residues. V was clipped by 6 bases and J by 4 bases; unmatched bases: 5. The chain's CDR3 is CASRPASGGYNEQFF. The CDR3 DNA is TGTGCCAGCAGACCCGCTAGCGGGGGGTACAATGAGCAGTTCTTC.

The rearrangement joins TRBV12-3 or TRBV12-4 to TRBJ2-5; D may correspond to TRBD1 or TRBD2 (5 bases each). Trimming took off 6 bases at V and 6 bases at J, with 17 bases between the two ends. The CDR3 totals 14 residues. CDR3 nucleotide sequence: TGTGCCAGCAGCCCGGATGGGGGAGTCCAGACCCAGTACTTC. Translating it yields CASSPDGGVQTQYF.

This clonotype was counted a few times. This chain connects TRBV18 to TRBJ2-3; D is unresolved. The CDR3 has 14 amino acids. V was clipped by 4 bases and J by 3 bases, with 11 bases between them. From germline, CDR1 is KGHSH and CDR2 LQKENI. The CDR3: CASSRQIETDTQYF. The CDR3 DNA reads TGTGCCAGCTCACGCCAAATAGAGACAGATACGCAGTATTTT.

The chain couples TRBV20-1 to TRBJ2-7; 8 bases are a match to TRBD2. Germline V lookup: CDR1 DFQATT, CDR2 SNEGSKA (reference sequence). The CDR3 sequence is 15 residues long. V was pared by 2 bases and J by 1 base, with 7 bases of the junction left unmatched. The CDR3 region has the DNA TGCAGTGCTAGAACCGGGGGGGCCTTTTCCTACGAGCAGTACTTC. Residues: CSARTGGAFSYEQYF.

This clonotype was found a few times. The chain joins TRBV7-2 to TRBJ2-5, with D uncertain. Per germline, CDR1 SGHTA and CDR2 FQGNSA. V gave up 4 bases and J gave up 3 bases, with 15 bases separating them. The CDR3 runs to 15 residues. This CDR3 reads CASSSTGLRKETQYF. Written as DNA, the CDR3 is TGTGCCAGCAGCTCAACCGGGCTCAGGAAAGAGACCCAGTACTTC.

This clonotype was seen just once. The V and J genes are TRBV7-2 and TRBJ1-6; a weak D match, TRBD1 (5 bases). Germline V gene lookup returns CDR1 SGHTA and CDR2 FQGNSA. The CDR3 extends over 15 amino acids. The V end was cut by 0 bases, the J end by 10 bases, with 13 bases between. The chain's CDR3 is CASSLAHRPPSPLHF. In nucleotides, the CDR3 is TGTGCCAGCAGCTTAGCACACAGGCCACCCTCACCCCTCCACTTT.

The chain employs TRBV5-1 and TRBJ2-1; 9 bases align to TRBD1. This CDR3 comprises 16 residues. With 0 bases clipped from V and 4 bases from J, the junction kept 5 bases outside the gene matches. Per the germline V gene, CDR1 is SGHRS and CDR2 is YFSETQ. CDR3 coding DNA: TGCGCCAGCAGCTTGGCCCTTGACAGGGGGTACAATGAGCAGTTCTTC. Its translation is CASSLALDRGYNEQFF.

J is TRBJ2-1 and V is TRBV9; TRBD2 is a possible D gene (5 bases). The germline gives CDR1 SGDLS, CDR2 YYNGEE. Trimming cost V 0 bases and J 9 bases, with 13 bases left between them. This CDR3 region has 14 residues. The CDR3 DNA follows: TGTGCCAGCAGCGTAGGTACGGGGTCCCGTGAGCAGTTCTTC. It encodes CASSVGTGSREQFF.

The CDR3 DNA is TGTGCCAGCAGCTTAGCGAGAGGGATCGGCGAAAAACTGTTTTTT. It specifies CASSLARGIGEKLFF. The chain combines TRBV7-2 with TRBJ1-4, with D unclear. V was shortened by 0 bases and J by 8 bases, with 13 bases between the two germline ends. There are 15 residues in the CDR3. In germline, CDR1 is SGHTA, CDR2 FQGNSA.

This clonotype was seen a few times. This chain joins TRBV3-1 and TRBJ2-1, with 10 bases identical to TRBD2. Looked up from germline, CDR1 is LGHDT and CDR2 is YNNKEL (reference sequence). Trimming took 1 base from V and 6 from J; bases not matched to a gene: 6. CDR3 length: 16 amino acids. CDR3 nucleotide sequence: TGTGCCAGCAGCCAAGCCCCTAGCGGGGGATCCAATGAGCAGTTCTTC. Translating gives CASSQAPSGGSNEQFF.

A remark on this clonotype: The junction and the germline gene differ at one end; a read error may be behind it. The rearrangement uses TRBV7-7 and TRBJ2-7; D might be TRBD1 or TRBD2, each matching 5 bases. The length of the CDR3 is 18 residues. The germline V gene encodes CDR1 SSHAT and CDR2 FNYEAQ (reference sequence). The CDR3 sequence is CASSSTQVTGTVSYEQYF. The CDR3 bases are TGTGCTAGCAGCTCGACCCAGGTGACGGGGACCGTCTCCTACGAGCAGTACTTC.

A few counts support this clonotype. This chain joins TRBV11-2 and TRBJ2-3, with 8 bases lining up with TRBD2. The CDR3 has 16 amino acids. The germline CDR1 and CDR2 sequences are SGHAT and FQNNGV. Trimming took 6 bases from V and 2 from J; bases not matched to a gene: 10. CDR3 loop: CASSPPTSAITDTQYF. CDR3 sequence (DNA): TGTGCCAGCAGTCCCCCGACTAGCGCAATCACAGATACGCAGTATTTT.

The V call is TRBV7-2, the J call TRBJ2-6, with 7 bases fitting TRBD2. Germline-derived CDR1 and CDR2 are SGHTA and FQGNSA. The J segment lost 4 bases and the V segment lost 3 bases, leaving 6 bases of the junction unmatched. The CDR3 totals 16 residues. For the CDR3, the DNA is TGTGCCAGCAGCTTGGGGGGGTGGTACGGGGCCAACGTCCTGACTTTC. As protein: CASSLGGWYGANVLTF.

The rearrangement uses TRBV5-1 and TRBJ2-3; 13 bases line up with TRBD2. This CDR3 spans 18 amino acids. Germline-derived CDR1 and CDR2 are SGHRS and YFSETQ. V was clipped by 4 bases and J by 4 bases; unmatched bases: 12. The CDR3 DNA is TGCGCCAGCAGCACCGAGCCGGGACTAGCGGGGTATCCAGATACGCAGTATTTT. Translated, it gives CASSTEPGLAGYPDTQYF.

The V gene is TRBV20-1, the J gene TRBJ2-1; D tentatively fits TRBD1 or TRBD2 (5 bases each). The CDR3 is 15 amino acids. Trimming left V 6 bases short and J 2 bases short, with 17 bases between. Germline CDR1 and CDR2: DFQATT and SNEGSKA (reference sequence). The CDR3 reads CSALGDLNTYNEQFF. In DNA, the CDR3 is TGCAGTGCCCTCGGGGACCTCAATACCTACAATGAGCAGTTCTTC.

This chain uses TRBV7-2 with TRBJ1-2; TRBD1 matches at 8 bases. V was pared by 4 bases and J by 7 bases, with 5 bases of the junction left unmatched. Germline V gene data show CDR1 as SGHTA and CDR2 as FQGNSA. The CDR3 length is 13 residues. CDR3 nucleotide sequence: TGTGCCAGCAGCTCGACAGGGGATGGTGGCTACACCTTC. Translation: CASSSTGDGGYTF.

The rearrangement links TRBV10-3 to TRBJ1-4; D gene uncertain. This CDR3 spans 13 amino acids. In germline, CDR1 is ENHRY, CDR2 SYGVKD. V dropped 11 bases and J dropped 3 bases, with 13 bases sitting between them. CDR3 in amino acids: CAARPSSNEKLFF. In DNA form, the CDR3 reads TGTGCCGCTCGACCGAGTTCTAATGAAAAACTGTTTTTT.

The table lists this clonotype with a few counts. Written as DNA, the CDR3 is TGTGCCAGCAGCTCTAGCGGGGGGGCCGCGGAGACCCAGTACTTC. Its translation: CASSSSGGAAETQYF. The chain combines TRBV7-9 with TRBJ2-5, with 12 bases fitting TRBD2. With V trimmed by 4 bases and J by 5 bases, 5 bases remained unmatched. This CDR3 spans 15 amino acids. CDR1 is SEHNR and CDR2 is FQNEAQ in the germline V gene (reference sequence). Looking up the rest from reference TRBV7-9 and TRBJ2-5 gives the full variable domain: DTGVSQNPRHKITKRGQNVTFRCDPISEHNRLYWYRQTLGQGPEFLTYFQNEAQLEKSRLLSDRFSAERPKGSFSTLEIQRTEQGDSAMYLCASSSSGGAAETQYFGPGTRLLVL.